Listed below are T cell receptor beta chains from one sample, sequenced in a study of PD-L1 blockade in urothelial cancer. Libraries were prepared by immunoSEQ multiplex PCR; TCRdb keeps only in-frame clonotypes and omits some of them. The sample carries over 45,000 clones, around 84% recorded once. This sample comprised PBMCs, obtained around atezolizumab (anti-PD-L1) treatment. These receptors all come from a man aged 50 to 59 with urothelial cancer. CDR3s include the opening cysteine and the closing phenylalanine or tryptophan. Fields, in order: D gene, clone size, J gene, V gene, CDR3 protein, CDR3 DNA. A D gene is named only where the DNA matches it firmly. The size field is filled for only some rows; it gives once, few, many or a size class.

d_call: .
clone_size: .
j_call: TRBJ2-3
v_call: TRBV5-1
cdr3_aa: CASSLAAGSTDTQYF
cdr3_nt: TGCGCCAGCAGCTTGGCAGCGGGCAGCACAGATACGCAGTATTTT

d_call: TRBD1
clone_size: once
j_call: TRBJ2-2
v_call: TRBV4-1
cdr3_aa: CASSQYRGREDTGELFF
cdr3_nt: TGCGCCAGCAGCCAATACAGGGGGCGAGAGGACACCGGGGAGCTGTTTTTT

d_call: TRBD1
clone_size: .
j_call: TRBJ2-7
v_call: TRBV30
cdr3_aa: CAWRRGTGGNEQYF
cdr3_nt: TGTGCCTGGAGAAGGGGGACAGGGGGTAACGAGCAGTACTTC

d_call: TRBD1
clone_size: .
j_call: TRBJ2-3
v_call: TRBV4-2
cdr3_aa: CASSQEVGQHTDTQYF
cdr3_nt: TGTGCCAGCAGCCAAGAGGTGGGACAGCACACAGATACGCAGTATTTT

d_call: .
clone_size: .
j_call: TRBJ2-7
v_call: TRBV13
cdr3_aa: CASSLAGESSYEQYF
cdr3_nt: TGTGCCAGCAGCTTAGCGGGAGAATCCTCCTACGAGCAGTACTTC

d_call: .
clone_size: .
j_call: TRBJ2-5
v_call: TRBV14
cdr3_aa: CASSQTGLSETQYF
cdr3_nt: TGTGCCAGCAGCCAAACGGGGTTGTCGGAGACCCAGTACTTC

d_call: TRBD1
clone_size: .
j_call: TRBJ2-1
v_call: TRBV5-1
cdr3_aa: CASSSSLPGGPYNEQFF
cdr3_nt: TGCGCCAGCAGCTCCTCGTTACCAGGGGGCCCCTACAATGAGCAGTTCTTC

d_call: .
clone_size: .
j_call: TRBJ2-2
v_call: TRBV18
cdr3_aa: CASSPRENTGELFF
cdr3_nt: TGTGCCAGCTCACCGAGGGAGAACACCGGGGAGCTGTTTTTT

d_call: .
clone_size: .
j_call: TRBJ2-2
v_call: TRBV5-6
cdr3_aa: CASSPVPSVTGELFF
cdr3_nt: TGTGCCAGCAGCCCAGTACCTAGCGTCACCGGGGAGCTGTTTTTT

d_call: .
clone_size: .
j_call: TRBJ2-7
v_call: TRBV6-5
cdr3_aa: CASNGGGSYEQYF
cdr3_nt: TGTGCCAGTAATGGAGGCGGCTCCTACGAGCAGTACTTC

d_call: .
clone_size: .
j_call: TRBJ2-1
v_call: TRBV27
cdr3_aa: CASSSLTQNEQFF
cdr3_nt: TGTGCCAGCAGTTCCCTGACACAGAATGAGCAGTTCTTC

d_call: .
clone_size: .
j_call: TRBJ1-1
v_call: TRBV2
cdr3_aa: CASRRVGNTEAFF
cdr3_nt: TGTGCCAGCAGGAGGGTCGGGAACACTGAAGCTTTCTTT

d_call: TRBD2
clone_size: .
j_call: TRBJ2-5
v_call: TRBV9
cdr3_aa: CASSAPSGGGETQYF
cdr3_nt: TGTGCCAGCAGCGCCCCTAGCGGGGGAGGAGAGACCCAGTACTTC

d_call: .
clone_size: .
j_call: TRBJ1-2
v_call: TRBV27
cdr3_aa: CASSSRDYGYTF
cdr3_nt: TGTGCCAGCAGTTCCAGGGACTATGGCTACACCTTC

d_call: .
clone_size: .
j_call: TRBJ1-5
v_call: TRBV5-1
cdr3_aa: CASSLASGSNQPQHF
cdr3_nt: TGCGCCAGCAGCTTGGCGTCGGGGAGCAATCAGCCCCAGCATTTT

d_call: TRBD1
clone_size: few
j_call: TRBJ1-2
v_call: TRBV6-1
cdr3_aa: CASSVAGGNGNYGYTF
cdr3_nt: TGTGCCAGCAGTGTGGCAGGGGGAAATGGTAACTATGGCTACACCTTC

d_call: TRBD1
clone_size: .
j_call: TRBJ2-5
v_call: TRBV28
cdr3_aa: CASSRDRGTQYF
cdr3_nt: TGTGCCAGCAGTCGGGACAGGGGAACCCAGTACTTC

d_call: TRBD2
clone_size: .
j_call: TRBJ2-1
v_call: TRBV7-7
cdr3_aa: CASSRGLAGMRSYNEQFF
cdr3_nt: TGTGCTAGCAGCCGTGGACTAGCGGGGATGCGGTCTTACAATGAGCAGTTCTTC

d_call: .
clone_size: .
j_call: TRBJ2-2
v_call: TRBV19
cdr3_aa: CASSSEVRGELFF
cdr3_nt: TGTGCCAGTAGTTCCGAGGTCCGCGGGGAGCTGTTTTTT

d_call: .
clone_size: .
j_call: TRBJ1-6
v_call: TRBV25-1
cdr3_aa: CASSEYGPYNSPLHF
cdr3_nt: TGTGCCAGCAGTGAATATGGCCCCTATAATTCACCCCTCCACTTT

d_call: .
clone_size: few
j_call: TRBJ1-1
v_call: TRBV29-1
cdr3_aa: CSVHPQGNTEAFF
cdr3_nt: TGCAGCGTGCACCCACAGGGGAACACTGAAGCTTTCTTT

d_call: .
clone_size: .
j_call: TRBJ1-1
v_call: TRBV9
cdr3_aa: CASSPTTVMNTEAFF
cdr3_nt: TGTGCCAGCAGCCCAACGACAGTCATGAACACTGAAGCTTTCTTT

d_call: .
clone_size: .
j_call: TRBJ2-1
v_call: TRBV5-5
cdr3_aa: CASRRLVSYNEQFF
cdr3_nt: TGTGCCAGCAGGAGACTAGTCTCCTACAATGAGCAGTTCTTC

d_call: TRBD2
clone_size: .
j_call: TRBJ2-5
v_call: TRBV9
cdr3_aa: CASSALAGGETQYF
cdr3_nt: TGTGCCAGCAGCGCCCTAGCGGGGGGGGAGACCCAGTACTTC

d_call: .
clone_size: .
j_call: TRBJ2-1
v_call: TRBV11-2
cdr3_aa: CASSSTMSSYNEQFF
cdr3_nt: TGTGCCAGCAGCTCTACTATGAGCTCCTACAATGAGCAGTTCTTC

d_call: .
clone_size: .
j_call: TRBJ1-1
v_call: TRBV7-9
cdr3_aa: CASSLGQNTEAFF
cdr3_nt: TGTGCCAGCAGCTTAGGACAGAACACTGAAGCTTTCTTT

d_call: TRBD1
clone_size: .
j_call: TRBJ1-6
v_call: TRBV28
cdr3_aa: CASSLSSGTGLNSPLHF
cdr3_nt: TGTGCCAGCAGTTTATCGTCTGGGACAGGTCTTAATTCACCCCTCCACTTT

d_call: .
clone_size: few
j_call: TRBJ2-2
v_call: TRBV5-1
cdr3_aa: CASSLEPSTGELFF
cdr3_nt: TGCGCCAGCAGCTTGGAGCCTTCCACCGGGGAGCTGTTTTTT